This is a list of T cell receptor beta chains from one sample in a study of lymphopenia after photon versus proton radiotherapy. TCRdb keeps only in-frame clones here, not all; method: immunoSEQ multiplex PCR. The repertoire includes 68,000 or so clones, roughly 93% of them detected once, and about 3% sits in the top ten. The sample consisted of peripheral blood, taken from a patient treated with photon-based radiotherapy. The receptors shown here come from a woman aged 65 to 85 with pancreatic cancer. The CDR3 runs from the conserved cysteine through the conserved F or W. The D gene is left open where the match is weak. Size is stated for part of the rows, as once, few or many counts, or as a class when the clone is expanded.

d_gene: NA; abundance: NA; v_gene: TRBV6-1; j_gene: TRBJ1-4; CDR3nt: TGTGCCAGCAGCGTACTGGGTAGTGAAAAACTGTTTTTT; CDR3aa: CASSVLGSEKLFF
d_gene: NA; abundance: NA; v_gene: TRBV6-1; j_gene: TRBJ2-5; CDR3nt: TGTGCCGGACACGCTAGTGGCCGGCGGGAGACCCAGTACTTC; CDR3aa: CAGHASGRRETQYF
d_gene: TRBD2; abundance: NA; v_gene: TRBV27; j_gene: TRBJ2-2; CDR3nt: TGTGCCAGCAGTCTTAGACTAGCGGGAGGGAGGGGGAACACCGGGGAGCTGTTTTTT; CDR3aa: CASSLRLAGGRGNTGELFF
d_gene: TRBD1; abundance: NA; v_gene: TRBV30; j_gene: TRBJ1-5; CDR3nt: TGTGCCTGGAGTGCTGGGACAGCAGGCAATCAGCCCCAGCATTTT; CDR3aa: CAWSAGTAGNQPQHF
d_gene: TRBD2; abundance: NA; v_gene: TRBV4-3; j_gene: TRBJ2-7; CDR3nt: TGCGCCAGCAGCCAAGACGCCTCGACTAGCTTTTCCTACGAGCAGTACTTC; CDR3aa: CASSQDASTSFSYEQYF
d_gene: TRBD2; abundance: NA; v_gene: TRBV5-4; j_gene: TRBJ2-5; CDR3nt: TGTGCCAGCAGCTTGGGGGCACTAGCGGGTCCCCAAGTGGAGACCCAGTACTTC; CDR3aa: CASSLGALAGPQVETQYF
d_gene: NA; abundance: few; v_gene: TRBV5-1; j_gene: TRBJ2-5; CDR3nt: TGCGCCAGCAGCTTGGCCCGGGACTTGGGGACCCAGTACTTC; CDR3aa: CASSLARDLGTQYF
d_gene: NA; abundance: NA; v_gene: TRBV18; j_gene: TRBJ2-3; CDR3nt: TGTGCCAGCTCACCAGTCCAGGCTACTAGCACAGATACGCAGTATTTT; CDR3aa: CASSPVQATSTDTQYF
d_gene: NA; abundance: NA; v_gene: TRBV28; j_gene: TRBJ2-3; CDR3nt: TGTGCCAGCCCCCCCCGACTGGTACCGCCTATAGATACGCAGTATTTT; CDR3aa: CASPPRLVPPIDTQYF
d_gene: TRBD2; abundance: NA; v_gene: TRBV28; j_gene: TRBJ2-7; CDR3nt: TGTGCCAGCAGTCCCCTCGGGGAGCGGGAGGGCCCACCGCAGTACTTC; CDR3aa: CASSPLGEREGPPQYF
d_gene: NA; abundance: NA; v_gene: TRBV15; j_gene: TRBJ1-3; CDR3nt: TGTGCCACCAGCAGAGATTTCGGGGGGTCAGGAAACACCATATATTTT; CDR3aa: CATSRDFGGSGNTIYF
d_gene: NA; abundance: NA; v_gene: TRBV15; j_gene: TRBJ2-7; CDR3nt: TGTGCCACCAGCAGAGACACCTACGAGCAGTACTTC; CDR3aa: CATSRDTYEQYF
d_gene: NA; abundance: NA; v_gene: TRBV5-1; j_gene: TRBJ2-1; CDR3nt: TGCGCCAGCAGGGGGGAGATAGCGGTACCGAACAATGAGCAGTTCTTC; CDR3aa: CASRGEIAVPNNEQFF
d_gene: NA; abundance: NA; v_gene: TRBV6-6; j_gene: TRBJ1-2; CDR3nt: TGTGCCAGCACCATAGGACAGATTGCTGGCTACACCTTC; CDR3aa: CASTIGQIAGYTF
d_gene: TRBD1; abundance: NA; v_gene: TRBV28; j_gene: TRBJ2-5; CDR3nt: TGTGCCAGCAGTATGGACAGGGTTCAAGAGACCCAGTACTTC; CDR3aa: CASSMDRVQETQYF
d_gene: TRBD2; abundance: NA; v_gene: TRBV5-1; j_gene: TRBJ2-1; CDR3nt: TGCGCCAGCAGCTGGGCCTCTAGCGGCAATGAGCAGTTCTTC; CDR3aa: CASSWASSGNEQFF
d_gene: NA; abundance: once; v_gene: TRBV4-3; j_gene: TRBJ2-6; CDR3nt: TGCGCCAGCAGCCCTCAGTACGGGACGAGATTTACTGGGGCCAACGTCCTGACTTTC; CDR3aa: CASSPQYGTRFTGANVLTF